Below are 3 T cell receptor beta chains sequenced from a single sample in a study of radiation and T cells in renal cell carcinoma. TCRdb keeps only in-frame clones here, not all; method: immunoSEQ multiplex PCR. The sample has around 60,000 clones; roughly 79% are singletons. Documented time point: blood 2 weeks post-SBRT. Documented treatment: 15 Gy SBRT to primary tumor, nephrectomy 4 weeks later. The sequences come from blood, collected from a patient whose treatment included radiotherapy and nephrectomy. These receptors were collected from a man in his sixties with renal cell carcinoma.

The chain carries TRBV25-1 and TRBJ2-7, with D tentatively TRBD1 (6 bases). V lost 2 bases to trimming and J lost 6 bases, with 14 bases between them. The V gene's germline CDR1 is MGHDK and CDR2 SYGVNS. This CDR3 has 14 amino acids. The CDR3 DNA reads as TGTGCCAGCAGTGAAGCAGGGGTCCAAATCGAGCAGTACTTC. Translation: CASSEAGVQIEQYF.

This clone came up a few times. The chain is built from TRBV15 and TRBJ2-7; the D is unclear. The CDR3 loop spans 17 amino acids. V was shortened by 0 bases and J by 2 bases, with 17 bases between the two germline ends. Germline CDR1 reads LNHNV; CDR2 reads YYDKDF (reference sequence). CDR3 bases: TGTGCCACCAGCAGAGATGGATGGACCGCCGGGCCCTACGAGCAGTACGTC. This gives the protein CATSRDGWTAGPYEQYV.

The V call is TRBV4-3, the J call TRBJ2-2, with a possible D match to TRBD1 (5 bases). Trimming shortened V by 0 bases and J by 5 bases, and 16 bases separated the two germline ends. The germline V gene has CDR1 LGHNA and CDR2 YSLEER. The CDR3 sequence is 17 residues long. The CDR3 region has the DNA TGCGCCAGCAGCCAAGATCTAAGGGGCGCTGGTACCGGGGAGCTGTTTTTT. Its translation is CASSQDLRGAGTGELFF.